Listed here are 14 T cell receptor beta chains from one sample, sequenced in a study of beta chain features in type 1 diabetes. Sequencing targeted expressed TCRB transcripts, as all isolated RNA had been reverse transcribed. Only in-frame clones appear in the TCRdb table, and some are missing; sequencing was by immunoSEQ multiplex PCR. The sample contains about 400,000 clones, approximately 12% of which appear only once. Material for sequencing was naive CD4+ T cells from blood. The receptors shown here come from a man younger than 35 in good health.

The genes are TRBV2 and TRBJ2-6; D is uncertain. From germline, CDR1 is SNHLY and CDR2 FYNNEI. The CDR3 is 17 amino acids. V was pared by 1 base and J by 0 bases, with 10 bases between. The CDR3 bases are TGTGCCAGCAGTGAAGGACCTAGAATCTCTGGGGCCAACGTCCTGACTTTC. Translated, it gives CASSEGPRISGANVLTF. Complete variable domain (other parts from reference TRBV2 and TRBJ2-6): EPEVTQTPSHQVTQMGQEVILRCVPISNHLYFYWYRQILGQKVEFLVSFYNNEISEKSEIFDDQFSVERPDGSNFTLKIRSTKLEDSAMYFCASSEGPRISGANVLTFGAGSRLTVL.

The chain links TRBV7-7 to TRBJ1-5; tentative D call: TRBD1 (6 bases). The CDR3 is made up of 17 amino acids. CDR1 is SSHAT and CDR2 is FNYEAQ in the germline V gene (reference sequence). V lost 5 bases to trimming and J lost 5 bases, with 22 bases between them. The CDR3 region is CASSRRDKTIVDQPQHF. The CDR3 DNA is TGTGCCAGCAGCCGACGGGACAAGACGATAGTCGATCAGCCCCAGCATTTT.

This clone has only a few counts. The rearrangement links TRBV7-9 to TRBJ2-7; 12 bases align to TRBD2. V was clipped by 4 bases and J by 3 bases; unmatched bases: 4. From germline, CDR1 is SEHNR and CDR2 FQNEAQ (reference sequence). The CDR3 is made up of 15 amino acids. CDR3 amino acids: CASSSGTSGFYEQYF. The CDR3 coding sequence is TGTGCCAGCAGCTCCGGGACTAGCGGGTTCTACGAGCAGTACTTC.

In its sample, this clone was seen a few times. The genes are TRBV5-1 and TRBJ2-7; TRBD1 matches at 7 bases. V dropped 5 bases and J dropped 2; count of bases not matched to a gene: 13. This CDR3 is 16 amino acids long. Germline-derived CDR1 and CDR2 are SGHRS and YFSETQ. The CDR3 spells CASSSFPTGTTYEQYF. The CDR3 coding sequence is TGCGCCAGCAGTTCTTTTCCGACAGGGACAACCTACGAGCAGTACTTC.

The CDR3 coding sequence is TGTGCCAGCAGCTTATCTTACGGGGAGCTGTTTTTT. Translated, it gives CASSLSYGELFF. The rearrangement uses TRBV7-2 and TRBJ2-2; D unresolved. With 2 bases removed from V and 7 bases from J, the gap between germline ends came to 5 bases. The CDR3 has 12 residues. CDR1 and CDR2 from the germline V gene are SGHTA and FQGNSA.

This clone was picked up a small number of times. V usage is TRBV6-6 and J usage is TRBJ1-5; 8 nucleotides align to TRBD1. The CDR3 is 16 residues long. Germline-derived CDR1 and CDR2 are MNHNY and SVGAGI (reference sequence). The J segment lost 3 bases and the V segment lost 6 bases, leaving 10 bases of the junction unmatched. The CDR3 sequence is CASSSGQEAYNQPQHF. The CDR3 coding sequence is TGTGCCAGCAGCTCGGGACAGGAGGCCTACAATCAGCCCCAGCATTTT.

This clone appeared a few times. The chain joins TRBV6-5 to TRBJ2-7, with D uncertain. Germline assignment: CDR1 MNHEY and CDR2 SVGAGI. The V end lost 6 bases, the J end lost 0 bases, and 9 bases lay between the germline ends. This CDR3 comprises 13 residues. The CDR3 coding sequence is TGTGCCAGCAGCCTCAGGCTCTCCTACGAGCAGTACTTC. Encoded protein: CASSLRLSYEQYF.

V usage is TRBV21-1 and J usage is TRBJ1-3; the listed D gene, TRBD1, was not tested against the DNA. TRBV21-1 is a pseudogene. This CDR3 has 16 amino acids. CDR3 residues: CASSLMRGLGGNTIYF. The DNA for the CDR3 is TGTGCCAGCAGCCTTATGAGGGGGCTAGGTGGAAACACCATATATTTT.

This chain connects TRBV7-3 to TRBJ2-7; maybe TRBD1 (7 bases). The CDR3 is made up of 13 amino acids. V lost 4 bases to trimming and J lost 6 bases, with 13 bases between them. Per the germline V gene, CDR1 is SGHTA and CDR2 is FQGTGA. The CDR3 sequence: CASSSHRGGEQYF. The CDR3, as DNA: TGTGCCAGCAGCTCACACAGGGGAGGCGAGCAGTACTTC.

Worth noting for this clone: Other nucleotide sequences from this sample produce the same CDR3. The rearrangement joins TRBV7-2 to TRBJ2-7, with 7 bases that match TRBD2. Germline trimming cut 5 bases from V and 3 bases from J; bases unmatched to any gene: 10. The CDR3 contains 15 residues. CDR1 is SGHTA and CDR2 is FQGNSA in the germline V gene. CDR3 DNA: TGTGCCAGCAGCCCCAGTGCGGGCGGGAGCTACGAGCAGTACTTC. Protein product: CASSPSAGGSYEQYF.

This clone appeared a few times. The chain couples TRBV29-1 to TRBJ2-1; D gene unclear. Germline V gene sequence: CDR1 SQVTM, CDR2 ANQGSEA. The CDR3 runs to 14 residues. Trimming pared 3 bases from V and 2 bases from J, leaving 11 bases between. The CDR3 here is CSVDSVPTYNEQFF. CDR3 nucleotide sequence: TGCAGCGTTGATTCGGTTCCGACCTACAATGAGCAGTTCTTC.

This clone was detected only a few times. The rearrangement links TRBV5-5 to TRBJ1-5; TRBD1 aligns across 7 bases. The V gene's germline CDR1 is SGHKS and CDR2 YYEKEE (reference sequence). The J segment lost 5 bases and the V segment lost 0 bases, leaving 2 bases of the junction unmatched. The CDR3 covers 14 residues. CDR3 in DNA: TGTGCCAGCAGCTTGGACAGGGGAGATCAGCCCCAGCATTTT. Translating gives CASSLDRGDQPQHF.

This clone was picked up a small number of times. The V call is TRBV7-2, the J call TRBJ2-4; maybe TRBD2 (5 bases). CDR3 length: 17 residues. Trimming cost V 4 bases and J 0 bases, with 16 bases left between them. Germline V gives CDR1 SGHTA, CDR2 FQGNSA. The CDR3 region has the DNA TGTGCCAGCAGCTCCCCCGCCATCCGGGGAGCCAAAAACATTCAGTACTTC. Translation: CASSSPAIRGAKNIQYF.

The V and J genes are TRBV9 and TRBJ2-1; 11 nucleotides match TRBD1. Germline V lookup: CDR1 SGDLS, CDR2 YYNGEE. The trim removed 4 bases at V and 9 bases at J, leaving 12 bases unmatched. This CDR3 contains 16 residues. CDR3 DNA: TGTGCCAGCAGCCACTACTGGACAGGGGGCCCAGGTGAGCAGTTCTTC. It codes for CASSHYWTGGPGEQFF.